The 23 T cell receptor beta chains below come from one sample, sequenced in a study of T cells in Graves' hyperthyroidism and ophthalmopathy. What was amplified from RNA transcripts were TCR beta CDR3 regions. Initially, a first-round RT-PCR of the TCR CDR3 employed the HTBI primer set. Each CDR3 protein is one row after TCRdb ran MiXCR on the multiplex PCR reads. The sample includes over 300,000 distinct CDR3 sequences, around 14% seen only once; the top ten take 11%. Input material: blood. The receptors come from a woman in her fifties or sixties with Graves' hyperthyroidism.

This clonotype has a handful of counts. This sequence joins TRBV19 and TRBJ2-3, with TRBD2 matching over 12 bases. The ends lost 11 bases at V and 3 bases at J; junction bases unmatched: 9. Germline V CDR1 and CDR2: LNHDA, SQIVND (reference sequence). This CDR3 is 15 amino acids long. The CDR3 DNA is TGTGCCTCAGATCGAGGACTAGCGGGAACAGATACGCAGTATTTT. Protein: CASDRGLAGTDTQYF.

This clonotype has a count of ten or more. The genes are TRBV28 and TRBJ2-7; no reliable D call. Germline-derived CDR1 and CDR2 are MDHEN and SYDVKM. The CDR3 contains 11 residues. V was cut by 1 base and J by 9 bases, with 7 bases left in between. CDR3 DNA sequence: TGTGCCAGCAGTTTATCTAAAGGGCAGTACTTC. It encodes CASSLSKGQYF.

This clonotype appeared many times. CDR3 sequence reads: CASTDLDASYEQYF. The CDR3 DNA reads as TGCGCCAGCACCGACCTTGACGCCTCCTACGAGCAGTACTTC. The V and J genes are TRBV5-1 and TRBJ2-7; D remains ambiguous. The CDR3 spans 14 residues. Per the germline V gene, CDR1 is SGHRS and CDR2 is YFSETQ. Trimming removed 6 bases from V and 0 bases from J, with 13 bases in between.

This chain links TRBV25-1 with TRBJ2-5, with 7 bases that match TRBD1. CDR1 is MGHDK and CDR2 is SYGVNS in the germline V gene. CDR3 length equals 15 residues. The J segment lost 5 bases and the V segment lost 2 bases, leaving 8 bases of the junction unmatched. CDR3 residues: CASSEPQGMRETQYF. In nucleotides, the CDR3 is TGTGCCAGCAGTGAACCACAGGGGATGAGGGAGACCCAGTACTTC.

Details on this clonotype: Being one base from a much bigger clone, this may be a read error. The V call is TRBV27, the J call TRBJ1-2; D is possibly TRBD1 (6 bases). The CDR3 length is 15 residues. Germline CDR1 and CDR2: MNHEY and SMNVEV (reference sequence). The ends were cut back, 2 bases at V and 8 bases at J, with 18 bases in the middle. This CDR3 is CASSLTGRGYVGYTF. The DNA for the CDR3 is TGTGCCAGCAGTTTAACAGGGCGGGGCTACGTAGGCTACACCTTC.

About this clonotype: A read error is possible here, since a much larger clone lies one base away. V usage is TRBV20-1 and J usage is TRBJ2-1, with TRBD2 matching over 8 bases. The J call may be incorrect, as the DNA end agrees better with TRBJ2-7. There are 14 residues in the CDR3. The germline V gene encodes CDR1 DFQATT and CDR2 SNEGSKA (reference sequence). In nucleotides, the CDR3 is TGCAGTGTAGATGGGACTAGTGTCCTCAATGAGCAGTACTTC. Its translation is CSVDGTSVLNEQYF.

The rearrangement uses TRBV28 and TRBJ2-7; D ambiguous. Germline CDR1 MDHEN, CDR2 SYDVKM. V was clipped by 5 bases and J by 3 bases, with 11 bases between them. This CDR3 region has 13 residues. CDR3 loop: CASSADSSYEQYF. The DNA of the CDR3 is TGTGCCAGCAGTGCGGATAGCAGCTACGAGCAGTACTTC.

There are many counts of this clonotype. CDR3: CASRPPGANTEAFF. Written as DNA, the CDR3 is TGTGCCAGCAGGCCCCCAGGGGCTAATACTGAAGCTTTCTTT. The chain joins TRBV12-3 or TRBV12-4 to TRBJ1-1; TRBD1 might be the D (6 bases). The V and J ends lost 6 bases and 5 bases respectively, with 16 bases between them. The CDR3 consists of 14 residues.

This clonotype was detected ten times or more. The gene calls are TRBV5-5 and TRBJ2-7, with 7 bases fitting TRBD2. The CDR3 is 15 residues long. V shed 4 bases, J shed 6 bases, and the junction held 13 bases outside the gene matches. The germline V gene has CDR1 SGHKS and CDR2 YYEKEE (reference sequence). The CDR3 DNA reads TGTGCCAGCAGCCCGAGCGGGATGGAGTTCCTCGAGCAGTACTTC. Protein: CASSPSGMEFLEQYF.

In its sample, this clonotype was seen a few times. The CDR3 is CASSQEGPGAGYEQYF. CDR3 nucleotide sequence: TGCGCCAGCAGCCAAGAAGGCCCCGGGGCAGGGTACGAGCAGTACTTC. V and J are TRBV4-1 and TRBJ2-7; D is tentatively TRBD1 or TRBD2 (5 bases each). V lost 0 bases and J lost 4, with 16 bases in between. Germline V gene sequence: CDR1 MGHRA, CDR2 YSYEKL. This CDR3 is 16 amino acids long.

This clonotype was counted ten times or more. The gene calls are TRBV18 and TRBJ2-1; D gene unclear. Trimming removed 3 bases at V and 5 bases at J, with 11 bases between. From germline, CDR1 is KGHSH and CDR2 LQKENI. The CDR3 spans 14 residues. Written as DNA, the CDR3 is TGTGCCAGCTCACCCACGGCGGCACACAATGAGCAGTTCTTC. It specifies CASSPTAAHNEQFF.

The chain employs TRBV15 and TRBJ2-5; D is unclear. V gave up 3 bases and J gave up 1 base, with 6 bases separating them. The CDR3 loop spans 13 amino acids. Germline V lookup: CDR1 LNHNV, CDR2 YYDKDF (reference sequence). CDR3: CATSRSVQETQYF. The DNA for the CDR3 is TGTGCCACCAGCAGGAGCGTCCAAGAGACCCAGTACTTC.

This clonotype was observed many times. The chain recombines TRBV12-3 or TRBV12-4 with TRBJ1-1; D not certain. The CDR3 runs to 13 residues. The germline V and J ends were trimmed by 3 bases and 2 bases, with 7 bases remaining between them. The CDR3 DNA sequence: TGTGCCAGCAGTTTCGCGGGCAACACTGAAGCTTTCTTT. This encodes CASSFAGNTEAFF.

This clonotype was seen a few times. This sequence may be a read error, since a much larger clone differs from it by one base. This chain uses TRBV2 with TRBJ1-5; 9 bases are a match to TRBD1. Germline loops: CDR1 SNHLY, CDR2 FYNNEI. Trimming cost V 6 bases and J 4 bases; bases outside gene matches: 10. CDR3 size: 16 residues. The CDR3 here is CASRTTGGVGNQPQHF. The CDR3, as DNA: TGTGCCAGCAGGACTACAGGGGGCGTTGGTAATCAGCCCCAGCATTTT. Variable domain in full (rest from reference TRBV2 and TRBJ1-5): EPEVTQTPSHQVTQMGQEVILRCVPISNHLYFYWYRQILGQKVEFLVSFYNNEISEKSEIFDDQFSVERPDGSNFTLKIRSTKLEDSAMYFCASRTTGGVGNQPQHFGDGTRLSIL.

This clonotype showed up many times. This sequence joins TRBV28 and TRBJ2-1; 8 nucleotides agree with TRBD1. The J segment lost 8 bases and the V segment lost 4 bases, leaving 7 bases of the junction unmatched. CDR3 length: 14 residues. Germline V gives CDR1 MDHEN, CDR2 SYDVKM. The DNA for the CDR3 is TGTGCCAGCAGTTCCGGACAGGGTTGGGATGAGCAGTTCTTC. The encoded protein is CASSSGQGWDEQFF.

The chain links TRBV11-2 to TRBJ1-2; 7 positions agree with TRBD1. V was pared by 4 bases and J by 3 bases, with 14 bases of the junction left unmatched. This CDR3 comprises 17 residues. CDR1 and CDR2 (germline): SGHAT, FQNNGV. The CDR3 nucleotides are TGTGCCAGCAGCTCGCTCCGACAGGGCCCCCTCTACTATGGCTACACCTTC. Its translation is CASSSLRQGPLYYGYTF.

This clonotype was found many times. The J gene is TRBJ1-4, the V gene TRBV5-1; a possible D gene is TRBD1 (6 bases). The germline V gene has CDR1 SGHRS and CDR2 YFSETQ. The CDR3 has 17 amino acids. V was cut by 0 bases and J by 2 bases, with 14 bases left in between. The CDR3 DNA follows: TGCGCCAGCAGCTTGGGACGGACAGAAGGGACTAATGAAAAACTGTTTTTT. Protein sequence: CASSLGRTEGTNEKLFF.

This clonotype was seen only a few times. The chain employs TRBV9 and TRBJ2-2; D possibly corresponds to TRBD2 (5 bases). CDR1 and CDR2 from the germline V gene are SGDLS and YYNGEE. This CDR3 region has 16 residues. V was trimmed by 0 bases and J by 4 bases, leaving 13 bases between them. The CDR3 sequence is CASSVETPRGTGELFF. In DNA, the CDR3 is TGTGCCAGCAGCGTAGAGACTCCACGGGGCACCGGGGAGCTGTTTTTT.

This chain uses TRBV19 with TRBJ2-3, with TRBD1 matching 9 bases. This CDR3 is built from 17 residues. Germline V gene data show CDR1 as LNHDA and CDR2 as SQIVND (reference sequence). V shed 4 bases, J shed 8 bases, and the junction held 16 bases outside the gene matches. The CDR3 sequence: CASSTFPTGGSPGTQYF. The CDR3 nucleotides read TGTGCCAGTAGTACCTTCCCGACAGGGGGATCACCGGGTACGCAGTATTTT. The whole variable domain, filled in from reference TRBV19 and TRBJ2-3, reads DGGITQSPKYLFRKEGQNVTLSCEQNLNHDAMYWYRQDPGQGLRLIYYSQIVNDFQKGDIAEGYSVSREKKESFPLTVTSAQKNPTAFYLCASSTFPTGGSPGTQYFGPGTRLTVL.

This clonotype was seen a handful of times. One end of the junction is discordant with germline, which a read error may explain. V is TRBV28 and J is TRBJ2-3; D call uncertain. Germline V gene data show CDR1 as MDHEN and CDR2 as SYDVKM. This CDR3 is built from 12 residues. The CDR3 loop is CVSSYPPDTQYF. The CDR3 DNA sequence: TGTGTCAGCAGCTATCCCCCAGATACGCAGTATTTT.

The chain uses TRBV6-1 and TRBJ1-2; 9 bases match TRBD1. V lost 6 bases, J lost 5 bases, and 10 bases stayed unmatched. CDR1 and CDR2 from the germline V gene are MNHNS and SASEGT. The CDR3 consists of 15 residues. This CDR3 is CASSPGTGQTYGYTF. The CDR3 region has the DNA TGTGCCAGCAGCCCCGGGACAGGGCAAACTTATGGCTACACCTTC.

This clonotype was found a few times. The chain is built from TRBV11-2 and TRBJ2-7; D is uncertain. The V gene lost 7 bases and the J gene lost 0 bases, with 10 bases spanning the gap. From germline, CDR1 is SGHAT and CDR2 FQNNGV. The CDR3 loop spans 13 amino acids. CDR3 region: CASTSRSSYEQYF. Here the CDR3 DNA reads TGTGCCAGCACCTCTAGGAGCTCCTACGAGCAGTACTTC. The full variable domain, rest sourced from reference TRBV11-2 and TRBJ2-7, is EAGVAQSPRYKIIEKRQSVAFWCNPISGHATLYWYQQILGQGPKLLIQFQNNGVVDDSQLPKDRFSAERLKGVDSTLKIQPAKLEDSAVYLCASTSRSSYEQYFGPGTRLTVT.

This clonotype has a count of ten or more. The V gene is TRBV5-1, the J gene TRBJ2-7; tentative D call: TRBD1 (5 bases). CDR1 is SGHRS and CDR2 is YFSETQ in the germline V gene. V was trimmed by 4 bases and J by 3 bases, leaving 11 bases between them. The CDR3 is 13 residues long. CDR3 in amino acids: CASSQGLNYEQYF. Written as DNA, the CDR3 is TGCGCCAGCAGCCAGGGCCTCAACTACGAGCAGTACTTC.